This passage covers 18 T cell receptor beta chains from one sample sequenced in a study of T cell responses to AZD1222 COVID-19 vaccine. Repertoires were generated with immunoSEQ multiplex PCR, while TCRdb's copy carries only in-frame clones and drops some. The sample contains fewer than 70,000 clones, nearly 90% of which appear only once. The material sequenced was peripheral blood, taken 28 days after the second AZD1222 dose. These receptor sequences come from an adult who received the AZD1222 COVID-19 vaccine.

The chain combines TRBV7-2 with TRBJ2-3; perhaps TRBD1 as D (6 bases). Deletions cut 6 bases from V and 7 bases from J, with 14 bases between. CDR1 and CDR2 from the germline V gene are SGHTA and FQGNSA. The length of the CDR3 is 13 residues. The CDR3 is CASRRRDINTQYF. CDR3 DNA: TGTGCCAGCAGACGCCGGGACATTAATACGCAGTATTTT.

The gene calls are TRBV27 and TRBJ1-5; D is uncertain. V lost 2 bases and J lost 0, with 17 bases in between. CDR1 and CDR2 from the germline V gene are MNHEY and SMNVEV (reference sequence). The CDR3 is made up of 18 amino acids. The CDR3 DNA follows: TGTGCCAGCAGTTTACTGGGCCGGCCGGAATATAGCAATCAGCCCCAGCATTTT. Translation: CASSLLGRPEYSNQPQHF.

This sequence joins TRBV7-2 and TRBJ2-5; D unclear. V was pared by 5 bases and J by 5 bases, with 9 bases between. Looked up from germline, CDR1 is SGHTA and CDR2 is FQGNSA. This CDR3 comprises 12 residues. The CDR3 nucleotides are TGTGCCAGCAGCGAGATGAGGGAGACCCAGTACTTC. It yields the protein CASSEMRETQYF.

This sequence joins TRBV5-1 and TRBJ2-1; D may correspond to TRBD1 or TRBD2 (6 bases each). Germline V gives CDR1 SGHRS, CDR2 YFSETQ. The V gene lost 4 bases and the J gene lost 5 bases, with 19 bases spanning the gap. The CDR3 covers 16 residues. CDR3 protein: CASSPIGGRRDNEQFF. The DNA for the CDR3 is TGCGCCAGCAGCCCAATAGGGGGGCGGAGGGACAATGAGCAGTTCTTC.

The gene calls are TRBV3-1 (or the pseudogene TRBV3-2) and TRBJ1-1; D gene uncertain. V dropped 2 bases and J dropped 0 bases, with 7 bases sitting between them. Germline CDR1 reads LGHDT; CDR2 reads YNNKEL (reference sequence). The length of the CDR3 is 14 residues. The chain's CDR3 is CASSQTRLNTEAFF. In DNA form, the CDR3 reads TGTGCCAGCAGCCAAACCAGACTGAACACTGAAGCTTTCTTT.

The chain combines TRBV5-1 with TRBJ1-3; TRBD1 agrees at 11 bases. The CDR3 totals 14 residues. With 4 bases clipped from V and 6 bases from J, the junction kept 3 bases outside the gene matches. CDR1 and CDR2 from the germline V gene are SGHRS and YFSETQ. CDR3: CASSQGQGANTIYF. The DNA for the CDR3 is TGCGCCAGCAGCCAAGGACAGGGGGCAAACACCATATATTTT.

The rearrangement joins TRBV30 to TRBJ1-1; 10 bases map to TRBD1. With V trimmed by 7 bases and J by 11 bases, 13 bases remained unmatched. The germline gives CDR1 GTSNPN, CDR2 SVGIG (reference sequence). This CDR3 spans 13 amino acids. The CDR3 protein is CALNRDRGLWAFF. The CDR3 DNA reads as TGTGCCTTGAACCGGGACAGGGGATTGTGGGCTTTCTTT.

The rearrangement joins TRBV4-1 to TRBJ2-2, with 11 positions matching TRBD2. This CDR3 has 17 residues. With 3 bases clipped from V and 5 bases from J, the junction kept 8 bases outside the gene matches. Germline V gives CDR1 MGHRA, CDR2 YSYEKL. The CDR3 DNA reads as TGCGCCAGCAGCCACCACCTAGCGGGGGGCGGTACCGGGGAGCTGTTTTTT. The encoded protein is CASSHHLAGGGTGELFF.

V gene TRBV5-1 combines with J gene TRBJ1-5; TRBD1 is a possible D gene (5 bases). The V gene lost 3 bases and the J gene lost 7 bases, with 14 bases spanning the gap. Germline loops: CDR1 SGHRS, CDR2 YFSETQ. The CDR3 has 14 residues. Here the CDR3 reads CASSSGGDGQPQHF. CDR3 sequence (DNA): TGCGCCAGCAGCTCTGGTGGGGACGGACAGCCCCAGCATTTT.

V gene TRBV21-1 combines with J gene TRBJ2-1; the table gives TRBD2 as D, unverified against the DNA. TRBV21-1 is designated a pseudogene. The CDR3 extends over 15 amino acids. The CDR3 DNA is TGTGCCAGCAGCAAGGACGGACTCAACTACAATGAGCAGTTCTTC. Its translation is CASSKDGLNYNEQFF.

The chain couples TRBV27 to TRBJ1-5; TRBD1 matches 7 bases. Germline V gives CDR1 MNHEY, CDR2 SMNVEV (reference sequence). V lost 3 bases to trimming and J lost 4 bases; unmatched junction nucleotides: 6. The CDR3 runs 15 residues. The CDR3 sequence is CASSLFGQANQPQHF. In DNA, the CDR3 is TGTGCCAGCAGTTTGTTCGGACAGGCGAATCAGCCCCAGCATTTT.

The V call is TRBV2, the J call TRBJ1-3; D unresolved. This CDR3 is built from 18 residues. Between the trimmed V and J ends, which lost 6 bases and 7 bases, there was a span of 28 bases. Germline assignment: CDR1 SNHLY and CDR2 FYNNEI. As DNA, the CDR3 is TGTGCCAGCAGAAAATCTGGTCAAGGGTTGGCAGCGGGTAACACCATATATTTT. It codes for CASRKSGQGLAAGNTIYF.

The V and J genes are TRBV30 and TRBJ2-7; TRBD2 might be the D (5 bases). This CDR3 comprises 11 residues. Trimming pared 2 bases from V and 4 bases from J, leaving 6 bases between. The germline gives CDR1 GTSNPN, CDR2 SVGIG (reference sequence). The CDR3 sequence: CAWSSGYEQYF. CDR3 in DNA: TGTGCCTGGAGTTCGGGGTACGAGCAGTACTTC.

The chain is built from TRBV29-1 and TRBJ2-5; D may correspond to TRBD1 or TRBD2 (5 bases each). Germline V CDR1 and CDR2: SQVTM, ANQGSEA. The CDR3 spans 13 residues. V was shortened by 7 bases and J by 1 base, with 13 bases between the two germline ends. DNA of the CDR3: TGCAGCGCCTTCCAGGGACCCCAAGAGACCCAGTACTTC. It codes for CSAFQGPQETQYF.

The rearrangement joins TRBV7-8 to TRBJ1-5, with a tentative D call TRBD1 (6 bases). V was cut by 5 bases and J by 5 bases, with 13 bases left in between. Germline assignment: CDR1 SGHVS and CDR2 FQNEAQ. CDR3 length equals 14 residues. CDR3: CASSPRGGYQPQHF. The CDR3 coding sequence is TGTGCCAGCAGCCCCCGGGGGGGCTATCAGCCCCAGCATTTT.

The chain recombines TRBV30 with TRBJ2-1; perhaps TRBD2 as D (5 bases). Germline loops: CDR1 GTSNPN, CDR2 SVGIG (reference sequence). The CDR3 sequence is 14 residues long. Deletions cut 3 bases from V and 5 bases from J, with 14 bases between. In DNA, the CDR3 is TGTGCCTGGAGGAGGGAAGGAAATCACAATGAGCAGTTCTTC. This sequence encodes CAWRREGNHNEQFF. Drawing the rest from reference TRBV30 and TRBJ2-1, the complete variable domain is SQTIHQWPATLVQPVGSPLSLECTVEGTSNPNLYWYRQAAGRGLQLLFYSVGIGQISSEVPQNLSASRPQDRQFILSSKKLLLSDSGFYLCAWRREGNHNEQFFGPGTRLTVL.

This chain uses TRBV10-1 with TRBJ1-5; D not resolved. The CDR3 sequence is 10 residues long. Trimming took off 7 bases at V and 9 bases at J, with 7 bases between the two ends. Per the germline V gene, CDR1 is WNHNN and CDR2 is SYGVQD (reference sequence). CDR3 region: CASMEGPQHF. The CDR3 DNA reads TGCGCCAGCATGGAGGGGCCCCAGCATTTT.

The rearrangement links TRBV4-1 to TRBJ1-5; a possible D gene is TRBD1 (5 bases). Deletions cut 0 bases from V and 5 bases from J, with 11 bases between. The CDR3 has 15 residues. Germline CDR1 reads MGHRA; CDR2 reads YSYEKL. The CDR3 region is CASSQEPRGHQPQHF. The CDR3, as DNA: TGCGCCAGCAGCCAAGAGCCCCGGGGACATCAGCCCCAGCATTTT.